This T cell receptor beta chain was captured in a study of Ad26.COV2.S vaccination and SARS-CoV-2 variants. The treatment is: some 19 received Ad26.COV2.S at low or high dose, single or two shots; roughly 5 received placebo; per-sample allocation not given. Vaccine and placebo recipients were sampled on day 63 after the first injection. Whoever gave the sample was an adult aged 18-55 years in Boston. The sample holds one count of this clone. Antigen specificity is unknown. The CDR3 covers 13 residues. From germline, CDR1 is SGHDT and CDR2 YYEEEE. Trimming removed 2 bases from V and 6 bases from J, with 12 bases in between. Sequencing was performed with immunoSEQ multiplex PCR; in TCRdb, only in-frame clones are kept and a portion is missing. The data contain 200,000 to 250,000 clones, around 87% of them seen just once; the ten biggest clones take up about 10%. Findings of the study overall: The study found higher spike-specific TCR breadth in vaccine than placebo recipients.

The input for sequencing was peripheral blood, taken in a trial of Ad26.COV2.S vaccine versus placebo. This TCR was sampled from a person between 18 and 60 years old who received the Ad26.COV2.S COVID-19 vaccine or a placebo. The chain uses TRBV5-6 and TRBJ2-7; either TRBD1 or TRBD2 may supply D (5 bases each). This CDR3 is CASSFYGDGEQYF. CDR3 DNA: TGTGCCAGCAGCTTTTATGGGGACGGCGAGCAGTACTTC. The full variable domain, completed using reference TRBV5-6 and TRBJ2-7, is DAGVTQSPTHLIKTRGQQVTLRCSPKSGHDTVSWYQQALGQGPQFIFQYYEEEERQRGNFPDRFSGHQFPNYSSELNVNALLLGDSALYLCASSFYGDGEQYFGPGTRLTVT.